These 9 T cell receptor beta chains came from one sample sequenced in a study of T cells in Graves' hyperthyroidism and ophthalmopathy. From RNA transcripts, TCR beta CDR3 regions were amplified. When the TCR CDR3 underwent first-round RT-PCR, the HTBI primer set was used. TCRdb itself ran the multiplex PCR reads through MiXCR, one entry per CDR3 protein. The sample lists about 270,000 distinct CDR3 sequences, approximately 20% occurring once. Source material: blood. These receptors originate from a man aged 25-45 years with Graves' ophthalmopathy.

The table lists this clonotype with many counts. The V call is TRBV7-3, the J call TRBJ2-2, with 7 bases aligning to TRBD2. The CDR3 length is 16 residues. J was trimmed by 7 bases and V by 1 base; bases with no gene match: 9. The germline V gene has CDR1 SGHTA and CDR2 FQGTGA. DNA of the CDR3: TGTGCCAGCAGCTTAATAGCGGGCGTCCGAGGCGGGGAGCTGTTTTTT. This codes for CASSLIAGVRGGELFF. The full variable domain, with the rest looked up from reference TRBV7-3 and TRBJ2-2, is GAGVSQTPSNKVTEKGKYVELRCDPISGHTALYWYRQSLGQGPEFLIYFQGTGAADDSGLPNDRFFAVRPEGSVSTLKIQRTERGDSAVYLCASSLIAGVRGGELFFGEGSRLTVL.

This clonotype was seen ten or more times. This chain connects TRBV3-1 to TRBJ2-2; the D is unclear. The CDR3 sequence is 13 residues long. Per the germline V gene, CDR1 is LGHDT and CDR2 is YNNKEL (reference sequence). With 5 bases removed from V and 7 bases from J, the gap between germline ends came to 11 bases. The CDR3 reads CASSEKFGGELFF. Written as DNA, the CDR3 is TGTGCCAGCAGCGAGAAGTTTGGCGGGGAGCTGTTTTTT.

This clonotype is a singleton in its sample. The genes are TRBV4-2 and TRBJ2-3; perhaps TRBD1 as D (5 bases). CDR1 LGHNA and CDR2 YNFKEQ come from the germline V gene. This CDR3 is built from 17 residues. V gave up 0 bases and J gave up 3 bases, with 16 bases separating them. The CDR3 DNA is TGTGCCAGCAGCCAAGAATTGGACATCCGTAGAACAGATACGCAGTATTTT. Its translation: CASSQELDIRRTDTQYF.

This clonotype occurred many times. The chain recombines TRBV5-1 with TRBJ2-1; 8 nucleotides match TRBD2. The CDR3 contains 13 residues. Trimming at V came to 3 bases and at J to 7 bases, leaving 3 bases not matched to a gene. Germline loops: CDR1 SGHRS, CDR2 YFSETQ. The CDR3 DNA follows: TGCGCCAGCAGCTCGGGGGGGTGGAATGAGCAGTTCTTC. Protein sequence: CASSSGGWNEQFF.

The J gene is TRBJ2-7, the V gene TRBV12-3 or TRBV12-4, with D perhaps TRBD2 (6 bases). V shed 11 bases and J shed 5 bases, with 25 bases lying between them. CDR3 size: 15 residues. CDR3 amino acids: CAGNNLGGVSHEQYF. For the CDR3, the DNA is TGTGCCGGCAACAACTTGGGGGGAGTATCCCACGAGCAGTACTTC.

The rearrangement links TRBV3-1 to TRBJ1-6; D might be TRBD1 (6 bases). The V gene lost 11 bases and the J gene lost 3 bases, with 11 bases spanning the gap. Germline V gene data show CDR1 as LGHDT and CDR2 as YNNKEL (reference sequence). The CDR3 has 13 residues. This chain's CDR3 is CAAGQNYNSPLHF. CDR3 in DNA: TGTGCCGCGGGACAAAACTATAATTCACCCCTCCACTTT.

A few counts support this clonotype. The genes are TRBV14 and TRBJ1-3; D perhaps matches TRBD1 (5 bases). V was pared by 6 bases and J by 1 base, with 13 bases between. The CDR3 has 15 amino acids. CDR1 and CDR2 from the germline V gene are SGHDN and FVKESK. The CDR3 region has the DNA TGTGCCAGCAGACCTAGCGGGGGTTCTGGAAACACCATATATTTT. It encodes CASRPSGGSGNTIYF.

The V and J genes are TRBV10-1 and TRBJ2-3; 7 nucleotides match TRBD2. V lost 6 bases to trimming and J lost 0 bases; unmatched junction nucleotides: 9. Germline V lookup: CDR1 WNHNN, CDR2 SYGVQD (reference sequence). This CDR3 spans 16 amino acids. The CDR3 here is CASRLGWRGSTDTQYF. CDR3 in DNA: TGCGCCAGCAGATTGGGCTGGCGGGGGAGCACAGATACGCAGTATTTT.

The table lists this clonotype with many counts. This chain connects TRBV6-2 or TRBV6-3 to TRBJ1-1; tentatively, D is TRBD1 (5 bases). Trimming took 6 bases from V and 8 from J, leaving 13 bases between them. This CDR3 is 12 amino acids long. Germline lookup yields CDR1 MNHEY and CDR2 SVGEGT. In DNA form, the CDR3 reads TGTGCCAGCAGGGGGGTCAGTCCCGAAGCTTTCTTT. Its protein is CASRGVSPEAFF.